This T cell receptor beta chain comes out of a study of blood T cell repertoires in COVID-19. Assay: immunoSEQ multiplex PCR; the TCRdb copy retains only in-frame clones and omits some. The sample includes about 250,000 clones, 88% of them seen just once. Germline V gives CDR1 SGHTA, CDR2 FQGNSA. The V gene end was trimmed by 4 bases and the J gene end by 6 bases; junction bases not matched to a gene: 19. The CDR3 sequence is 19 residues long. Only one count was recorded for this clone. V usage is TRBV7-2 and J usage is TRBJ1-2; 11 nucleotides line up with TRBD1. Sequenced: peripheral blood. The origin of this receptor is a woman aged 25-40 years with COVID-19, enrolled during active disease. CDR3 coding DNA: TGTGCCAGCAGCTCCTTCAGGCCAGTTAGAGGACAGGGGGCGGATGGCTACACCTTC. It is translated as CASSSFRPVRGQGADGYTF.